A selection of T cell receptor beta chains follows, all from one sample in a study of T cells after somatic rescue of genetic block. The table came from immunoSEQ multiplex PCR; TCRdb's copy has only in-frame clones and leaves some out. Found here are some 70,000 clones, roughly 90% of them singletons; the top ten hold about 3%. Sequenced: peripheral blood mononuclear cells (PBMCs). The receptors come from a man younger than 45. Each CDR3 is given with its conserved first and last residue. The order of the fields is J gene, clone size, D gene, V gene, CDR3 protein, CDR3 DNA. The D gene is left open where the match is weak. For some rows the clone size is stated as once, few or many, or as a class when expanded; others skip it.

j_call: TRBJ2-7; clone_size: -; d_call: TRBD2; v_call: TRBV18; cdr3_aa: CASSPYGRETYEQYF; cdr3_nt: TGTGCCAGCTCACCGTATGGGAGGGAGACCTACGAGCAGTACTTC
j_call: TRBJ1-5; clone_size: -; d_call: TRBD1; v_call: TRBV6-5; cdr3_aa: CASSYGQGGQPQHF; cdr3_nt: TGTGCCAGCAGTTACGGACAGGGGGGTCAGCCCCAGCATTTT
j_call: TRBJ2-7; clone_size: -; d_call: -; v_call: TRBV5-1; cdr3_aa: CASRFLTTETYEQYF; cdr3_nt: TGCGCCAGCAGGTTCTTGACGACAGAGACCTACGAGCAGTACTTC
j_call: TRBJ1-1; clone_size: once; d_call: -; v_call: TRBV15; cdr3_aa: CATSRDGANTEAFF; cdr3_nt: TGTGCCACCAGCAGAGATGGGGCGAACACTGAAGCTTTCTTT
j_call: TRBJ2-1; clone_size: -; d_call: -; v_call: TRBV5-4; cdr3_aa: CASSLALVSSAGMGNEQFF; cdr3_nt: TGTGCCAGCAGCTTGGCCCTGGTTTCCTCCGCGGGTATGGGTAATGAGCAGTTCTTC
j_call: TRBJ2-3; clone_size: -; d_call: TRBD1; v_call: TRBV5-1; cdr3_aa: CASSPAQGARTDTQYF; cdr3_nt: TGCGCCAGCAGCCCTGCACAGGGGGCGAGAACAGATACGCAGTATTTT
j_call: TRBJ1-4; clone_size: -; d_call: -; v_call: TRBV4-3; cdr3_aa: CASSQVRGTGEANEKLFF; cdr3_nt: TGCGCCAGCAGCCAAGTAAGGGGCACGGGTGAAGCTAATGAAAAACTGTTTTTT
j_call: TRBJ1-1; clone_size: -; d_call: -; v_call: TRBV9; cdr3_aa: CASSPRQGNTEAFF; cdr3_nt: TGTGCCAGCAGCCCACGGCAGGGGAACACTGAAGCTTTCTTT
j_call: TRBJ2-2; clone_size: -; d_call: TRBD1; v_call: TRBV18; cdr3_aa: CASSTGQAPNTGELFF; cdr3_nt: TGTGCCAGCTCGACGGGACAGGCTCCGAACACCGGGGAGCTGTTTTTT
j_call: TRBJ2-1; clone_size: -; d_call: TRBD2; v_call: TRBV6-6; cdr3_aa: CASSQGGGAYNEQFF; cdr3_nt: TGTGCCAGCAGCCAAGGCGGGGGGGCTTACAATGAGCAGTTCTTC
j_call: TRBJ2-1; clone_size: -; d_call: -; v_call: TRBV4-3; cdr3_aa: CASSQDPGTYNEQFF; cdr3_nt: TGCGCCAGCAGCCAAGATCCGGGCACTTACAATGAGCAGTTCTTC
j_call: TRBJ1-1; clone_size: -; d_call: -; v_call: TRBV5-6; cdr3_aa: CASSLEGRGETEAFF; cdr3_nt: TGTGCCAGCAGCTTGGAGGGTAGGGGCGAGACTGAAGCTTTCTTT
j_call: TRBJ2-5; clone_size: -; d_call: TRBD1; v_call: TRBV7-2; cdr3_aa: CASSSDRARLEDQETQYF; cdr3_nt: TGTGCCAGCAGCTCCGACAGGGCAAGGTTGGAAGACCAAGAGACCCAGTACTTC
j_call: TRBJ1-3; clone_size: -; d_call: TRBD1; v_call: TRBV7-9; cdr3_aa: CASSLIGQGAGNTIYF; cdr3_nt: TGTGCCAGCAGCTTAATTGGACAGGGGGCCGGAAACACCATATATTTT
j_call: TRBJ2-2; clone_size: -; d_call: TRBD1; v_call: TRBV18; cdr3_aa: CASSPGQTNTGELFF; cdr3_nt: TGTGCCAGCTCACCGGGACAGACGAACACCGGGGAGCTGTTTTTT
j_call: TRBJ2-7; clone_size: -; d_call: -; v_call: TRBV7-2; cdr3_aa: CASSILAFSYEQYF; cdr3_nt: TGTGCCAGCAGCATACTAGCATTCTCCTACGAGCAGTACTTC
j_call: TRBJ2-2; clone_size: -; d_call: TRBD1; v_call: TRBV4-1; cdr3_aa: CASSHPIRTGLGELFF; cdr3_nt: TGCGCCAGCAGTCATCCTATTAGGACAGGGCTCGGGGAGCTGTTTTTT
j_call: TRBJ2-1; clone_size: -; d_call: TRBD2; v_call: TRBV9; cdr3_aa: CASSQGGAGEDNEQFF; cdr3_nt: TGTGCCAGCAGCCAAGGGGGAGCGGGGGAAGACAATGAGCAGTTCTTC
j_call: TRBJ2-2; clone_size: -; d_call: -; v_call: TRBV14; cdr3_aa: CASRKQYTGELFF; cdr3_nt: TGTGCCAGTAGGAAACAGTACACCGGGGAGCTGTTTTTT
j_call: TRBJ1-1; clone_size: -; d_call: -; v_call: TRBV6-5; cdr3_aa: CASSGDTEAFF; cdr3_nt: TGTGCCAGCAGCGGGGACACTGAAGCTTTCTTT
j_call: TRBJ2-1; clone_size: once; d_call: -; v_call: TRBV9; cdr3_aa: CASSVAGHPGTIYNEQFF; cdr3_nt: TGTGCCAGCAGCGTAGCGGGGCATCCCGGGACAATCTACAATGAGCAGTTCTTC
j_call: TRBJ2-7; clone_size: few; d_call: TRBD2; v_call: TRBV4-1; cdr3_aa: CASSQDPSGYEQYF; cdr3_nt: TGCGCCAGCAGCCAAGATCCTAGCGGCTACGAGCAGTACTTC
j_call: TRBJ2-5; clone_size: -; d_call: TRBD1; v_call: TRBV6-5; cdr3_aa: CASSYSKTGDPETQYF; cdr3_nt: TGTGCCAGCAGTTACTCGAAAACAGGGGACCCAGAGACCCAGTACTTC
j_call: TRBJ2-3; clone_size: -; d_call: TRBD2; v_call: TRBV5-4; cdr3_aa: CASSTGLAGASDTQYF; cdr3_nt: TGTGCCAGCAGCACGGGACTAGCGGGAGCTTCAGATACGCAGTATTTT
j_call: TRBJ1-5; clone_size: -; d_call: -; v_call: TRBV9; cdr3_aa: CASSTGPSNQPQHF; cdr3_nt: TGTGCCAGCAGCACCGGGCCCAGCAATCAGCCCCAGCATTTT
j_call: TRBJ1-4; clone_size: once; d_call: -; v_call: TRBV9; cdr3_aa: CASSVGPNEKLFF; cdr3_nt: TGTGCCAGCAGCGTTGGGCCTAATGAAAAACTGTTTTTT
j_call: TRBJ2-1; clone_size: -; d_call: TRBD2; v_call: TRBV28; cdr3_aa: CASRPGTSRWGEQFF; cdr3_nt: TGTGCCAGCAGGCCGGGGACTAGCAGATGGGGTGAGCAGTTCTTC
j_call: TRBJ1-1; clone_size: -; d_call: -; v_call: TRBV5-1; cdr3_aa: CASSLAVAGDTEAFF; cdr3_nt: TGCGCCAGCAGCTTGGCGGTAGCCGGTGACACTGAAGCTTTCTTT
j_call: TRBJ2-7; clone_size: -; d_call: TRBD2; v_call: TRBV10-2; cdr3_aa: CASSDAGGGYEQYF; cdr3_nt: TGCGCCAGCAGTGACGCGGGGGGCGGCTACGAGCAGTACTTC
j_call: TRBJ1-4; clone_size: -; d_call: -; v_call: TRBV2; cdr3_aa: CASSPDRVEKLFF; cdr3_nt: TGTGCCAGCAGCCCGGATCGGGTTGAAAAACTGTTTTTT
j_call: TRBJ2-1; clone_size: -; d_call: -; v_call: TRBV18; cdr3_aa: CASSPPKGYNEQFF; cdr3_nt: TGTGCCAGCTCACCACCCAAGGGGTACAATGAGCAGTTCTTC
j_call: TRBJ1-4; clone_size: -; d_call: -; v_call: TRBV5-1; cdr3_aa: CASSLDGPATNEKLFF; cdr3_nt: TGCGCCAGCAGCTTGGACGGCCCTGCAACTAATGAAAAACTGTTTTTT
j_call: TRBJ2-5; clone_size: -; d_call: TRBD2; v_call: TRBV10-1; cdr3_aa: CASSLGRGGQETQYF; cdr3_nt: TGCGCCAGCAGCCTCGGGCGGGGGGGCCAGGAGACCCAGTACTTC
j_call: TRBJ2-5; clone_size: -; d_call: -; v_call: TRBV28; cdr3_aa: CASSFETQYF; cdr3_nt: TGTGCCAGCAGTTTTGAGACCCAGTACTTC
j_call: TRBJ2-5; clone_size: -; d_call: -; v_call: TRBV7-3; cdr3_aa: CASSLFASIGETQYF; cdr3_nt: TGTGCCAGCAGCTTATTCGCTAGCATTGGGGAGACCCAGTACTTC
j_call: TRBJ1-2; clone_size: -; d_call: -; v_call: TRBV28; cdr3_aa: CASNTANYGYTF; cdr3_nt: TGTGCCAGCAACACCGCTAACTATGGCTACACCTTC
j_call: TRBJ1-2; clone_size: -; d_call: TRBD1; v_call: TRBV29-1; cdr3_aa: CSVRATGLANYGYTF; cdr3_nt: TGCAGCGTTAGAGCGACAGGGTTGGCTAACTATGGCTACACCTTC
j_call: TRBJ1-2; clone_size: -; d_call: -; v_call: TRBV6-5; cdr3_aa: CASSYSGPHYGYTF; cdr3_nt: TGTGCCAGCAGTTACTCGGGTCCCCACTATGGCTACACCTTC
j_call: TRBJ2-1; clone_size: -; d_call: TRBD2; v_call: TRBV6-5; cdr3_aa: CASSSISGRNEQFF; cdr3_nt: TGTGCCAGCAGTTCCATTAGCGGGAGGAATGAGCAGTTCTTC
j_call: TRBJ2-3; clone_size: -; d_call: -; v_call: TRBV4-1; cdr3_aa: CASSQEAPDTQYF; cdr3_nt: TGCGCCAGCAGCCAAGAGGCCCCAGATACGCAGTATTTT
j_call: TRBJ1-5; clone_size: -; d_call: TRBD1; v_call: TRBV19; cdr3_aa: CASSVDRGNNQPQHF; cdr3_nt: TGTGCCAGTAGTGTGGACAGGGGAAACAATCAGCCCCAGCATTTT
j_call: TRBJ2-7; clone_size: -; d_call: -; v_call: TRBV12-2; cdr3_aa: CASRSDAPPDYEQYF; cdr3_nt: TGTGCAAGTCGCTCGGATGCGCCCCCCGACTACGAGCAGTACTTC
j_call: TRBJ2-3; clone_size: -; d_call: -; v_call: TRBV4-1; cdr3_aa: CASSQDGGRGPDTQYF; cdr3_nt: TGCGCCAGCAGCCAAGATGGCGGCAGGGGTCCAGATACGCAGTATTTT
j_call: TRBJ2-5; clone_size: -; d_call: TRBD2; v_call: TRBV19; cdr3_aa: CASSIGPPSGKETQYF; cdr3_nt: TGTGCCAGTAGTATAGGTCCCCCCAGCGGGAAAGAGACCCAGTACTTC
j_call: TRBJ2-5; clone_size: once; d_call: -; v_call: TRBV7-9; cdr3_aa: CASSLALVRGPETQYF; cdr3_nt: TGTGCCAGCAGCTTAGCGCTTGTCCGGGGGCCAGAGACCCAGTACTTC
j_call: TRBJ2-1; clone_size: -; d_call: TRBD1; v_call: TRBV10-1; cdr3_aa: CASTTGQGAREQFF; cdr3_nt: TGCGCCAGCACCACCGGACAGGGGGCGAGGGAGCAGTTCTTC
j_call: TRBJ1-6; clone_size: -; d_call: -; v_call: TRBV10-1; cdr3_aa: CASSEPGAPLHF; cdr3_nt: TGCGCCAGCAGTGAACCCGGGGCACCCCTCCACTTT
j_call: TRBJ1-2; clone_size: -; d_call: -; v_call: TRBV27; cdr3_aa: CASGFSGVRYGYTF; cdr3_nt: TGTGCCAGCGGTTTTTCAGGGGTCAGGTATGGCTACACCTTC
j_call: TRBJ2-7; clone_size: -; d_call: -; v_call: TRBV6-1; cdr3_aa: CASRASVSYEQYF; cdr3_nt: TGTGCCAGCAGAGCTAGCGTTAGCTACGAGCAGTACTTC
j_call: TRBJ2-7; clone_size: -; d_call: -; v_call: TRBV7-8; cdr3_aa: CASSLAQGVSYEQYF; cdr3_nt: TGTGCCAGCAGCTTAGCTCAAGGGGTCTCCTACGAGCAGTACTTC
j_call: TRBJ2-7; clone_size: -; d_call: TRBD1; v_call: TRBV7-9; cdr3_aa: CASSSWTGSYEQYF; cdr3_nt: TGTGCCAGCAGCTCTTGGACAGGATCCTACGAGCAGTACTTC
j_call: TRBJ2-4; clone_size: -; d_call: -; v_call: TRBV5-4; cdr3_aa: CASSLDRSKNIQYF; cdr3_nt: TGTGCCAGCAGCTTGGACAGGAGCAAAAACATTCAGTACTTC